These T cell receptor beta chains were read from a single sample in a study of regulatory T cells in long-lasting Graves disease. Each CDR3 protein gets one entry after TCRdb re-called the multiplex PCR reads with MiXCR. In the table there are hundreds of thousands of distinct CDR3 sequences, approximately 23% of which are singletons. This sample comprised peripheral blood mononuclear cells (PBMCs), obtained when the disease was refractory, from a patient treated with antithyroid drugs. The receptors originated from a female donor with Graves disease. Both conserved end residues are part of each CDR3. The D gene is left open where the match is weak. Clone sizes are given selectively: once, few, many, or a class where the clone is expanded.

TRBJ2-5	TRBV28	.	many	TGTGCCAGCAGTTTACGGGCAGGAGCACAGACCCAGTACTTC	CASSLRAGAQTQYF
TRBJ2-2	TRBV7-9	.	.	TGTGCCAGCAGCTTAGGGAACCGGGTCGGGGCGGCGGGGGAGCTGTTTTTT	CASSLGNRVGAAGELFF
TRBJ2-3	TRBV7-6	TRBD2	.	TGTGCCAGCAGCTCAGGACTAGCGGGCGATACGCAGTATTTT	CASSSGLAGDTQYF
TRBJ1-1	TRBV2	TRBD1	many	TGTGCCTTTCAACAGGGGGCCAACACTGAAGCTTTCTTT	CAFQQGANTEAFF
TRBJ2-7	TRBV28	TRBD2	many	TGTGCCAGCAGCAAACTAGCGGGCGCCGACTACGAGCAGTACTTC	CASSKLAGADYEQYF
TRBJ2-5	TRBV30	.	few	TGTGCCTGGAATGGGGGCGGGGGCCAAGAGACCCAGTACTTC	CAWNGGGGQETQYF
TRBJ2-5	TRBV7-3	TRBD2	many	TGTGCCAGCAGCTCTGTATCCGGGACTAGCGCTCCGGGGAGAGAGACCCAGTACTTC	CASSSVSGTSAPGRETQYF
TRBJ1-1	TRBV7-3	TRBD1	many	TGTGCCAGCAGCTCGACAGGGGGCGGGGACACTGAAGCTTTCTTT	CASSSTGGGDTEAFF
TRBJ1-1	TRBV28	.	many	TGTGCAGGGGTACCTGAAGCTTTCTTT	CAGVPEAFF
TRBJ1-6	TRBV5-1	.	.	TGCGCCAGCAGCTCCCAACCGACAGGAGATAATTCACCCCTCCACTTT	CASSSQPTGDNSPLHF
TRBJ1-2	TRBV12-3/TRBV12-4	TRBD1	.	TGTGCCAGCAGTCCCCAATGGACAGGGGGGCCTGGCTACACCTTC	CASSPQWTGGPGYTF
TRBJ2-2	TRBV5-1	.	.	TGCGCCAGCAGCTCAATCCCGGGACAGAACACCGGGGAGCTGTTTTTT	CASSSIPGQNTGELFF
TRBJ2-5	TRBV19	.	many	TGTGCCAGTAGGTGGCAGGGGGGCCCACAGGAAGAGACCCAGTACTTC	CASRWQGGPQEETQYF
TRBJ1-1	TRBV9	.	few	TGTGCCAGCAGTCAATCGGGGGGTAGGTACACTGAAGCTTTCTTT	CASSQSGGRYTEAFF
TRBJ2-5	TRBV12-3/TRBV12-4	TRBD2	.	TGTGCCAGCAGGCCGCAGGGACTAGCGAAAGAGACCCAGTACTTC	CASRPQGLAKETQYF
TRBJ1-5	TRBV6-1	TRBD1	many	TGTGCCAGCAGTGGTAGGGACAGGGGAGCATATCAGCCCCAGCATTTT	CASSGRDRGAYQPQHF
TRBJ1-3	TRBV7-2	TRBD1	many	TGTGCCAGCAGCGCGACCAGGGGGTTTGGAAACACCATATATTTT	CASSATRGFGNTIYF
TRBJ2-7	TRBV7-9	.	.	TGTGCCAGCAGCTTACTCAACGAGCAGTACTTC	CASSLLNEQYF
TRBJ1-1	TRBV28	TRBD1	many	TGTGCCAGCCCACAGGGGTCTGAAGCTTTCTTT	CASPQGSEAFF
TRBJ1-5	TRBV20-1	.	few	TGCAGTGCTAGAGTAGACTCAGGCCACTCCAATCAGCCCCAGCATTTT	CSARVDSGHSNQPQHF